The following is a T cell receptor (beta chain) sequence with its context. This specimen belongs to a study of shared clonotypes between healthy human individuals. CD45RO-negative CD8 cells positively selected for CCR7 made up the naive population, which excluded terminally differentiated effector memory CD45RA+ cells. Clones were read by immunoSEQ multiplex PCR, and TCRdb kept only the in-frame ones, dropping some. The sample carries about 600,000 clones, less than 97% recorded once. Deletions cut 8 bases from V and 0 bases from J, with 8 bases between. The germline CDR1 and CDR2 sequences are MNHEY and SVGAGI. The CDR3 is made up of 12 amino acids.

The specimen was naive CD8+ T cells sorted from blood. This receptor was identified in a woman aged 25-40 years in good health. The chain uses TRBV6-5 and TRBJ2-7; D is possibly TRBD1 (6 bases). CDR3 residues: CASEDSSYEQYF. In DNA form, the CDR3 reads TGTGCCAGCGAGGACAGCTCCTACGAGCAGTACTTC.